This is a list of T cell receptor beta chains from one sample in a study of T cells in Graves' hyperthyroidism and ophthalmopathy. Each CDR3 protein is one row after TCRdb ran MiXCR on the multiplex PCR reads. The table lists under 800,000 distinct CDR3 sequences, 14% of them singletons, with 10% in the top ten. Sequencing was performed on blood. These receptors were obtained from a woman between 18 and 29 years old with Graves' hyperthyroidism. CDR3s include the opening cysteine and the closing phenylalanine or tryptophan. The D gene is left open where the match is weak. Not every row has a clone size; where given, it reads once, few, many or a size class.

v_gene	j_gene	abundance	d_gene	CDR3aa	CDR3nt
TRBV30	TRBJ1-6	-	-	CAYSGQTNSPLHF	TGTGCCTATTCGGGCCAAACCAATTCACCCCTCCACTTT
TRBV30	TRBJ2-7	many	-	CAWSIGLGGYEQYF	TGTGCCTGGAGTATCGGACTAGGGGGCTACGAGCAGTACTTC
TRBV27	TRBJ2-1	few	TRBD1	CASSFRGTGNNEQFF	TGTGCCAGCAGTTTTCGAGGGACAGGGAACAATGAGCAGTTCTTC
TRBV14	TRBJ2-1	many	-	CASSQDWGLGWRWSYNEQFF	TGTGCCAGCAGCCAAGATTGGGGGCTGGGGTGGCGATGGTCCTACAATGAGCAGTTCTTC
TRBV12-3/TRBV12-4	TRBJ1-6	-	-	CASADSNSPLHF	TGTGCCAGTGCGGACAGTAATTCACCCCTCCACTTT
TRBV19	TRBJ2-6	-	-	CASSIDEGMANVLTF	TGTGCCAGTAGTATAGATGAAGGGATGGCCAACGTCCTGACTTTC
TRBV12-3/TRBV12-4	TRBJ1-2	-	-	CASSLRGRGNYGYTF	TGTGCCAGCAGTTTACGGGGGCGGGGGAACTATGGCTACACCTTC
TRBV30	TRBJ2-1	-	-	CAWKPIYNEQFF	TGTGCCTGGAAGCCTATCTACAATGAGCAGTTCTTC
TRBV18	TRBJ2-3	-	TRBD2	CASSPPGLAGRDTQYF	TGTGCCAGCTCACCACCCGGCCTAGCGGGACGGGATACGCAGTATTTT
TRBV12-3/TRBV12-4	TRBJ1-4	many	-	CASSLRAVQNEKLFF	TGTGCCAGCAGTTTACGGGCTGTGCAGAATGAAAAACTGTTTTTT
TRBV2	TRBJ2-7	many	TRBD1	CASRVRDRGYEQYF	TGTGCCAGCAGAGTCCGGGACAGGGGGTACGAGCAGTACTTC
TRBV28	TRBJ1-6	many	-	CASSLRRRYNSPLHF	TGTGCCAGCAGTCTTCGGCGGAGATATAATTCACCCCTCCACTTT
TRBV12-3/TRBV12-4	TRBJ2-6	-	-	CASSFSGANVLAF	TGTGCCAGCAGTTTCTCCGGGGCCAACGTCCTGGCTTTC
TRBV30	TRBJ2-7	many	-	CAWSPGQPPYEQYF	TGTGCCTGGTCCCCCGGACAGCCCCCCTACGAGCAGTACTTC
TRBV4-1	TRBJ2-2	-	TRBD2	CASSQDTGLATNTGELFF	TGCGCCAGCAGCCAAGATACGGGACTAGCGACGAACACCGGGGAGCTGTTTTTT
TRBV3-1	TRBJ2-7	many	-	CASSDSLVVSYEQYF	TGTGCCAGCAGCGATAGCCTGGTGGTGTCCTACGAGCAGTACTTC
TRBV10-3	TRBJ2-1	many	-	CAISDPLERFYNEQFF	TGTGCCATCAGTGACCCCCTGGAGAGGTTCTACAATGAGCAGTTCTTC
TRBV6-4	TRBJ1-4	-	-	CASSDGWKLFF	TGTGCCAGCAGTGACGGCTGGAAACTGTTTTTT